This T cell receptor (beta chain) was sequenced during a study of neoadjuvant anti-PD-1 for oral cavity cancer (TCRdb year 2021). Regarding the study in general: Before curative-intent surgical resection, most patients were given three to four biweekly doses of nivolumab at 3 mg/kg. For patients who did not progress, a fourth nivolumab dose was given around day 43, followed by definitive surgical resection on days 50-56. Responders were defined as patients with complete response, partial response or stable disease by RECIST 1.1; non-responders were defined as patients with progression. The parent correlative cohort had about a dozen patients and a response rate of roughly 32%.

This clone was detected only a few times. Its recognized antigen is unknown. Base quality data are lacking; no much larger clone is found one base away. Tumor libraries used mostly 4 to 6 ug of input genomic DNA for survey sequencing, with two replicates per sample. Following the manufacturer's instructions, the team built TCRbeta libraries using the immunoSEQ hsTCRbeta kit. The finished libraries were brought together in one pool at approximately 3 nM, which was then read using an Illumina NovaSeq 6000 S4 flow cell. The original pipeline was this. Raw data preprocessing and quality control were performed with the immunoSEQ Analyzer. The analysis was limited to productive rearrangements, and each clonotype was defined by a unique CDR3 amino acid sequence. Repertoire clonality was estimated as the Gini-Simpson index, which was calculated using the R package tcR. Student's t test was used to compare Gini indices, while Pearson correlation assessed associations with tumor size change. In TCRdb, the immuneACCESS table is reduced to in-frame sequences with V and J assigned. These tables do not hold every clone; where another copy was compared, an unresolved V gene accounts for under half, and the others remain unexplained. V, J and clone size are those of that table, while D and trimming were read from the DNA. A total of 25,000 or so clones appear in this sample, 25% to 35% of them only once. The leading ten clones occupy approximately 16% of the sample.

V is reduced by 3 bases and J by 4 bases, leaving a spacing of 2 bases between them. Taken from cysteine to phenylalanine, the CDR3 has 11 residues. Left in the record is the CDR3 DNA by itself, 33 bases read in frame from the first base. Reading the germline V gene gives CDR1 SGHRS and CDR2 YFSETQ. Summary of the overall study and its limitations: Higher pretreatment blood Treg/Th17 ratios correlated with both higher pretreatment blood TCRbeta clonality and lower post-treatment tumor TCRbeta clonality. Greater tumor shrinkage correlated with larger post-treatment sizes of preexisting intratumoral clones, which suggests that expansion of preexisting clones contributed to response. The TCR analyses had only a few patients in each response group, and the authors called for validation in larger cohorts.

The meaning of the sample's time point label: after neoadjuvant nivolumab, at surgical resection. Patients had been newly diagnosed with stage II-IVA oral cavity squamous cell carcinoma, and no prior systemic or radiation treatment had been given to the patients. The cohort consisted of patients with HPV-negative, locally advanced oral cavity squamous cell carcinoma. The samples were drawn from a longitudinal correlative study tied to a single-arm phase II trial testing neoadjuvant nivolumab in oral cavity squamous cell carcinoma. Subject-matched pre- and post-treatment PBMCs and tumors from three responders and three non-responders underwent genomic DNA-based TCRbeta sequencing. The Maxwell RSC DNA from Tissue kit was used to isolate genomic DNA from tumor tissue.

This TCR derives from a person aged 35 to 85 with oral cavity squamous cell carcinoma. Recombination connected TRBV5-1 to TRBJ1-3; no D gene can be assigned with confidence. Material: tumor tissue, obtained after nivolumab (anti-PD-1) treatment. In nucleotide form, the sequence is TGCGCCAGCAGCTCGGGAAACACCATATATTTT. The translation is CASSSGNTIYF. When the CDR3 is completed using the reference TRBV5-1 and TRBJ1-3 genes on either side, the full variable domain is KAGVTQTPRYLIKTRGQQVTLSCSPISGHRSVSWYQQTPGQGLQFLFEYFSETQRNKGNFPGRFSGRQFSNSRSEMNVSTLELGDSALYLCASSSGNTIYFGEGSWLTVV.